This TCR beta chain originates from a study of blood T cell repertoires in COVID-19. On the study more broadly: The analysed material was cDNA or gDNA that came from T cells, B-cell-depleted T cells, or PBMCs.

The germline V gene has CDR1 SGDLS and CDR2 YYNGEE. This CDR3 has 15 residues. Trimming left V 5 bases short and J 3 bases short, with 17 bases between. Data came from immunoSEQ multiplex PCR; TCRdb stores just in-frame clones and leaves some out. The top ten hold 2.1% of the sample, which has roughly 54,000 clones, about 84% seen once. The material sequenced was peripheral blood. The chain is built from TRBV9 and TRBJ1-2; D is undetermined. The clonotype originates from a woman between 55 and 75 years old with acute or convalescent COVID-19. CDR3 residues: CASSKAASTYYGYTF. The CDR3 region has the DNA TGTGCCAGCAGTAAAGCGGCCTCTACCTACTATGGCTACACCTTC.